This T cell receptor (beta chain) was profiled in a study of T cells after posttransplantation cyclophosphamide. The ends lost 3 bases at V and 9 bases at J; junction bases unmatched: 3. The germline gives CDR1 SEHNR, CDR2 FQNEAQ (reference sequence). CDR3 length: 12 amino acids. Data came from immunoSEQ multiplex PCR; TCRdb stores just in-frame clones and leaves some out. The sample yields under 30,000 clones, without any singletons. This clone has at least ten counts. This related bone marrow graft donor gave peripheral blood on the day of marrow donation. The chain carries TRBV7-9 and TRBJ1-1; 8 bases are shared with TRBD1. Sample: PBMCs. The sequence came from a woman in her fifties or sixties in good health, CMV-negative, and a related stem cell transplant donor. Here the CDR3 reads CASSLTGEQAFF. CDR3 coding DNA: TGTGCCAGCAGCTTGACAGGGGAACAAGCTTTCTTT. Full variable domain (outside the CDR3, taken from reference TRBV7-9 and TRBJ1-1): DTGVSQNPRHKITKRGQNVTFRCDPISEHNRLYWYRQTLGQGPEFLTYFQNEAQLEKSRLLSDRFSAERPKGSFSTLEIQRTEQGDSAMYLCASSLTGEQAFFGQGTRLTVV.